This TCR beta chain was recorded in a study of OX40 agonist ivuxolimab in advanced cancers. As for the study in general: Ivuxolimab is a fully human IgG2 antibody that activates OX40 (CD134). Administration of intravenous ivuxolimab to patients occurred every 2 weeks at 0.01 to 10 mg/kg.

Comment on this clone: The antigen is not known.

The CDR3 consists of 12 residues. The ends were cut back, 4 bases at V and 3 bases at J, with 4 bases in the middle. The germline V gene has CDR1 SGHDN and CDR2 FVKESK. TCRdb's copy holds only in-frame clones and misses some; the assay was immunoSEQ multiplex PCR. The sample contains approximately 94,000 clones, roughly 90% of which appear only once. Notes on the study in general: Among the lowest peripheral clonal expansion occurred in 0.1-3.0 mg/kg partial responders. On average, CD8+ T cells showed a greater number of expanded clones than CD4+.

The sample here was CD4+ or CD8+ T cells sorted from blood, taken in a trial of the OX40 agonist ivuxolimab. This sequence joins TRBV14 and TRBJ2-1, with D unresolved. This receptor was taken from an adult with an advanced solid tumor such as melanoma, head and neck, liver or kidney cancer. The CDR3 sequence: CASSLDYNEQFF. The CDR3 region has the DNA TGTGCCAGCAGCCTCGACTACAATGAGCAGTTCTTC.